This T cell receptor (beta chain) was recorded in a study of T cells after yellow fever vaccination. General study results and limits: Shared CD4/CD8 clonotypes were a small share, likely from convergent recombination.

TCRdb itself ran the 5' RACE reads through MiXCR, one entry per CDR3 protein. This table has 300,000 to 450,000 distinct CDR3 sequences, roughly 8.3% appearing once. In germline, CDR1 is SGHDN, CDR2 FVKESK. The CDR3 runs 15 residues. V lost 4 bases, J lost 0 bases, and 12 bases lay in between. This clonotype is judged medium-sized (0.01 to 0.1%). Its antigen is unidentified. The receptor was isolated from a man aged 18 to 29 who received the YFV17D yellow fever vaccine. The J gene is TRBJ1-1, the V gene TRBV14, with TRBD1 as a possible D gene (5 bases). The specimen was PBMCs, collected about 41 days after the first yellow fever vaccination. CDR3: CASSRGGALNTEAFF. As DNA, the CDR3 is TGTGCCAGCAGCCGGGGAGGGGCTTTGAACACTGAAGCTTTCTTT. The full variable domain, its missing parts supplied by reference TRBV14 and TRBJ1-1, is EAGVTQFPSHSVIEKGQTVTLRCDPISGHDNLYWYRRVMGKEIKFLLHFVKESKQDESGMPNNRFLAERTGGTYSTLKVQPAELEDSGVYFCASSRGGALNTEAFFGQGTRLTVV.